The rows below give T cell receptor beta chains drawn from one sample of a study of blood T cell repertoires in COVID-19. Data came from immunoSEQ multiplex PCR; TCRdb stores just in-frame clones and leaves some out. This repertoire shows fewer than 35,000 clones, roughly nine tenths found once; its top ten account for roughly 28%. Material: peripheral blood. These receptors were collected from an elderly man with acute or convalescent COVID-19. CDR3s include the opening cysteine and the closing phenylalanine or tryptophan. D genes are given only for firm matches. Some rows mark clone size as missing; the rest say once, few, many or name a class of expanded clone.

D gene: TRBD1; J gene: TRBJ1-4; V gene: TRBV6-5; clone size: once; CDR3 DNA: TGTGCCAGCCGGGACAGGGGTAATGAAAAACTGTTTTTT; CDR3 protein: CASRDRGNEKLFF
D gene: TRBD1; J gene: TRBJ1-5; V gene: TRBV5-5; clone size: .; CDR3 DNA: TGTGCCAGCAGCCCGACAGGGGCAAATCAGCCCCAGCATTTT; CDR3 protein: CASSPTGANQPQHF
D gene: .; J gene: TRBJ2-1; V gene: TRBV5-1; clone size: .; CDR3 DNA: TGCGCCAGCAGCCCCGGGGCAGGGGCAACCTACAATGAGCAGTTCTTC; CDR3 protein: CASSPGAGATYNEQFF
D gene: .; J gene: TRBJ1-2; V gene: TRBV9; clone size: .; CDR3 DNA: TGTGCCAGCAGCGGAGGATTCACTCAGCGGGCCGACTATGGCTACACCTTC; CDR3 protein: CASSGGFTQRADYGYTF
D gene: TRBD2; J gene: TRBJ2-5; V gene: TRBV11-2; clone size: .; CDR3 DNA: TGTGCCAGCAGCTTACGACTAGCGGGAGAGGAGACCCAGTACTTC; CDR3 protein: CASSLRLAGEETQYF
D gene: TRBD2; J gene: TRBJ2-3; V gene: TRBV6-1; clone size: .; CDR3 DNA: TGTGCCAGCAGTGAACTAGCGGCGCTCACAGATACGCAGTATTTT; CDR3 protein: CASSELAALTDTQYF
D gene: TRBD2; J gene: TRBJ2-1; V gene: TRBV6-6; clone size: .; CDR3 DNA: TGTGCCAGCAGTTCTGGACTAGCGGGAGACAATGAGCAGTTCTTC; CDR3 protein: CASSSGLAGDNEQFF
D gene: TRBD1; J gene: TRBJ1-2; V gene: TRBV30; clone size: once; CDR3 DNA: TGTGCCTGGACCAGGGGGAGAGGTGGCTACACCTTC; CDR3 protein: CAWTRGRGGYTF
D gene: .; J gene: TRBJ1-1; V gene: TRBV11-2; clone size: .; CDR3 DNA: TGTGCCAGCAGCTTAGATTGGCAGTGGGCCACTGAAGCTTTCTTT; CDR3 protein: CASSLDWQWATEAFF
D gene: .; J gene: TRBJ1-5; V gene: TRBV2; clone size: .; CDR3 DNA: TGTGCCAGCAGTGCTTTTGGGGGGGCCCGACAGCCCCAGCATTTT; CDR3 protein: CASSAFGGARQPQHF
D gene: TRBD1; J gene: TRBJ1-4; V gene: TRBV25-1; clone size: .; CDR3 DNA: TGTGCCAGCAGTGAATTGGAGGGGACAGGGGATGAAAAACTGTTTTTT; CDR3 protein: CASSELEGTGDEKLFF
D gene: .; J gene: TRBJ2-2; V gene: TRBV19; clone size: few; CDR3 DNA: TGTGCCAGTAGTATAGCTGTGAACACCGGGGAGCTGTTTTTT; CDR3 protein: CASSIAVNTGELFF
D gene: .; J gene: TRBJ2-7; V gene: TRBV3-1/TRBV3-2; clone size: .; CDR3 DNA: TGTGCCAGCAGCCAAGAAGTAGTCTACGAGCAGTACTTC; CDR3 protein: CASSQEVVYEQYF
D gene: .; J gene: TRBJ2-7; V gene: TRBV2; clone size: .; CDR3 DNA: TGTGCCAGCAGTGGTTGGGGGGTGGTCTACGAGCAGTACTTC; CDR3 protein: CASSGWGVVYEQYF
D gene: .; J gene: TRBJ1-2; V gene: TRBV2; clone size: .; CDR3 DNA: TGTGCCAGCAGTGAACCCAGGTATGGTGGCTACACCTTC; CDR3 protein: CASSEPRYGGYTF
D gene: TRBD1; J gene: TRBJ2-5; V gene: TRBV18; clone size: .; CDR3 DNA: TGTGCCAGCTCACCACCCGGGACAGGGAGTGGAGAGACCCAGTACTTC; CDR3 protein: CASSPPGTGSGETQYF
D gene: .; J gene: TRBJ2-5; V gene: TRBV5-1; clone size: .; CDR3 DNA: TGCGCCAGCAGCTTCGGCGGAGCGGAGGAGACCCAGTACTTC; CDR3 protein: CASSFGGAEETQYF
D gene: TRBD1; J gene: TRBJ1-1; V gene: TRBV5-1; clone size: .; CDR3 DNA: TGCGCCAGCAGATGGGGACAGTTAGTTCTCTTT; CDR3 protein: CASRWGQLVLF
D gene: TRBD2; J gene: TRBJ2-1; V gene: TRBV6-5; clone size: .; CDR3 DNA: TGTGCCAGCAGCCCCGATAGCGGGTTGATGAATGAGCAGTTCTTC; CDR3 protein: CASSPDSGLMNEQFF
D gene: .; J gene: TRBJ2-3; V gene: TRBV5-1; clone size: .; CDR3 DNA: TGCGCCAGCAGCTTGGGTCAGGGTCAAGATACGCAGTATTTT; CDR3 protein: CASSLGQGQDTQYF
D gene: TRBD2; J gene: TRBJ2-5; V gene: TRBV7-2; clone size: .; CDR3 DNA: TGTGCCAGCAGCCCAGAGAGGGAGCGGGGTGAGACCCAGTACTTC; CDR3 protein: CASSPERERGETQYF
D gene: TRBD1; J gene: TRBJ2-2; V gene: TRBV30; clone size: .; CDR3 DNA: TGTGCCTGGACGTGGACAGGGGGCCCCGGGGAGCTGTTTTTT; CDR3 protein: CAWTWTGGPGELFF
D gene: TRBD2; J gene: TRBJ2-3; V gene: TRBV6-6; clone size: .; CDR3 DNA: TGTGCCAGCAGTCCGCGGACTAGCGGTCCTAGCACAGATACGCAGTATTTT; CDR3 protein: CASSPRTSGPSTDTQYF
D gene: TRBD1; J gene: TRBJ2-7; V gene: TRBV27; clone size: .; CDR3 DNA: TGTGCCAGCAGTCTAGCCGGGACAGGGGGCTACGAGCAGTACTTC; CDR3 protein: CASSLAGTGGYEQYF
D gene: TRBD2; J gene: TRBJ2-3; V gene: TRBV7-9; clone size: once; CDR3 DNA: TGTGCCAGCAGCTTATCCCTGAGGCGAGGACTAGTCACAGATACGCAGTATTTT; CDR3 protein: CASSLSLRRGLVTDTQYF
D gene: TRBD1; J gene: TRBJ1-3; V gene: TRBV18; clone size: .; CDR3 DNA: TGTGCCAGCTCCGCCGGGACAGCTGGAAACACCATATATTTT; CDR3 protein: CASSAGTAGNTIYF
D gene: TRBD1; J gene: TRBJ2-7; V gene: TRBV28; clone size: .; CDR3 DNA: TGTGCCAGCAGTTTGTGGACAGGGGTCCACGAGCAGTACTTC; CDR3 protein: CASSLWTGVHEQYF
D gene: TRBD1; J gene: TRBJ2-1; V gene: TRBV19; clone size: .; CDR3 DNA: TGTGCCAGTAGCATTCGGGACAGAAACTCCAATGAGCAGTTCTTC; CDR3 protein: CASSIRDRNSNEQFF
D gene: .; J gene: TRBJ1-1; V gene: TRBV19; clone size: .; CDR3 DNA: TGTGCCAGTGTGGGGGGGCAGGTGAACACTGAAGCTTTCTTT; CDR3 protein: CASVGGQVNTEAFF
D gene: .; J gene: TRBJ1-4; V gene: TRBV7-9; clone size: .; CDR3 DNA: TGTGCCAGCAGCCCACCGGACACTGCGCGGGGGGAAAGGCTGTTTTTT; CDR3 protein: CASSPPDTARGERLFF
D gene: .; J gene: TRBJ2-7; V gene: TRBV5-1; clone size: .; CDR3 DNA: TGCGCCAGCAGCTTTGGTAGCGGTAGTACCTACGAGCAGTACTTC; CDR3 protein: CASSFGSGSTYEQYF
D gene: TRBD1; J gene: TRBJ1-1; V gene: TRBV4-1; clone size: .; CDR3 DNA: TGCGCCAGCAGCCAAGCTACCCCGGGACAGGGGGTCACTGAAGCTTTCTTT; CDR3 protein: CASSQATPGQGVTEAFF
D gene: .; J gene: TRBJ1-4; V gene: TRBV5-8; clone size: .; CDR3 DNA: TGTGCCAGCAGCGCGGGACTTACAACCTACGGGGATGAAAAACTGTTTTTT; CDR3 protein: CASSAGLTTYGDEKLFF
D gene: TRBD2; J gene: TRBJ2-3; V gene: TRBV5-5; clone size: .; CDR3 DNA: TGTGCCAGCAGCTTGGCGCCTAGCGGGAGAACAGATACGCAGTATTTT; CDR3 protein: CASSLAPSGRTDTQYF
D gene: TRBD2; J gene: TRBJ2-7; V gene: TRBV20-1; clone size: .; CDR3 DNA: TGCAGTGCTAGTGCCGGGACTAGCGAGTACGAGCAGTACTTC; CDR3 protein: CSASAGTSEYEQYF
D gene: TRBD2; J gene: TRBJ2-5; V gene: TRBV5-1; clone size: .; CDR3 DNA: TGCGCCAGCCGGGGGGAGGAGACCCAGTACTTC; CDR3 protein: CASRGEETQYF
D gene: .; J gene: TRBJ1-3; V gene: TRBV29-1; clone size: .; CDR3 DNA: TGCAGCGTCTCTACAGCATCTGGAAACACCATATATTTT; CDR3 protein: CSVSTASGNTIYF